This entry lists 14 T cell receptor beta chains sequenced from one sample in a study of blood T cell repertoires in COVID-19. Some clones are missing from TCRdb's copy, which holds only in-frame ones; the method was immunoSEQ multiplex PCR. Of around 100,000 clones listed, over 75% were seen once; the top ten hold 5% to 6%. Source material: peripheral blood. These receptors were obtained from a man over 45 with acute or convalescent COVID-19.

The chain carries TRBV12-3 or TRBV12-4 and TRBJ1-1; a possible D gene is TRBD1 (5 bases). V shed 6 bases and J shed 1 base, with 9 bases lying between them. The CDR3 contains 13 residues. The CDR3 nucleotides read TGTGCCAGCAGCCCTGGACAGAACACTGAAGCTTTCTTT. Translated, it gives CASSPGQNTEAFF.

This clone was counted once. CDR3 DNA sequence: TGTGCCAGCAAGGGACTAGCGGTCAATGAGCAGTTCTTC. Protein: CASKGLAVNEQFF. V gene TRBV7-9 combines with J gene TRBJ2-1; 11 bases are shared with TRBD2. Germline CDR1 is SEHNR and CDR2 is FQNEAQ (reference sequence). Trimming at V came to 7 bases and at J to 6 bases, leaving 2 bases not matched to a gene. This CDR3 region has 13 residues.

With regard to this clone: One end of the junction does not line up with germline, which may come from a read error. The CDR3: CASSSIPVVQDKYSF. As DNA, the CDR3 is TGTGCCAGCAGCTCGATACCGGTCGTGCAGGACAAATATTCATTC. The rearrangement links TRBV7-9 to TRBJ1-2; tentative D call: TRBD1 (5 bases). Germline-derived CDR1 and CDR2 are SEHNR and FQNEAQ (reference sequence). The CDR3 has 15 residues.

The rearrangement uses TRBV27 and TRBJ1-5; a possible D gene is TRBD1 (5 bases). This CDR3 is 15 amino acids long. Trimming shortened V by 4 bases and J by 3 bases, and 13 bases separated the two germline ends. Germline lookup yields CDR1 MNHEY and CDR2 SMNVEV (reference sequence). The CDR3 region is CASSSSDSNNQPQHF. The CDR3 DNA reads TGTGCCAGCAGTTCCTCCGACAGTAACAATCAGCCCCAGCATTTT.

The CDR3 sequence is CATSDPTGAGGELFF. CDR3 nucleotide sequence: TGTGCCACCAGTGACCCGACAGGGGCGGGCGGGGAGCTGTTTTTT. The J gene is TRBJ2-2, the V gene TRBV24-1, with 8 bases identical to TRBD1. The CDR3 spans 15 residues. From germline, CDR1 is KGHDR and CDR2 SFDVKD. The junction had 7 bases not matched to a gene; V was cut back by 4 bases and J by 7 bases.

This rearrangement joins TRBV19 to TRBJ2-5; TRBD2 might be the D (6 bases). V was shortened by 3 bases and J by 10 bases, with 15 bases between the two germline ends. The CDR3 length is 13 residues. Germline V gives CDR1 LNHDA, CDR2 SQIVND (reference sequence). The CDR3 region has the DNA TGTGCCAGTAGTATGCGTGGGCCGGGGGACCAGTACTTC. It translates to CASSMRGPGDQYF.

The genes are TRBV6-5 and TRBJ2-5, with D maybe TRBD1 (6 bases). Germline V gene sequence: CDR1 MNHEY, CDR2 SVGAGI. There are 13 residues in the CDR3. Trimming shortened V by 8 bases and J by 4 bases, and 14 bases separated the two germline ends. CDR3 coding DNA: TGTGCCAGCTTACAGGGCTTCGGAGAGACCCAGTACTTC. It yields the protein CASLQGFGETQYF.

The chain employs TRBV5-1 and TRBJ1-3, with 7 bases aligning to TRBD1. V was clipped by 4 bases and J by 0 bases; unmatched bases: 4. The CDR3 sequence is 15 residues long. In germline, CDR1 is SGHRS, CDR2 YFSETQ. CDR3 DNA sequence: TGCGCCAGCAGCGGGGGACAGAGCTCTGGAAACACCATATATTTT. This gives the protein CASSGGQSSGNTIYF.

V is TRBV5-1 and J is TRBJ2-7; 9 bases are a match to TRBD2. CDR3 length: 15 residues. Germline CDR1 is SGHRS and CDR2 is YFSETQ. V trimming: 6 bases; J trimming: 4 bases; junction bases outside the gene matches: 11. CDR3 nucleotide sequence: TGCGCCAGCACCACATATAGCGGGAGCGGGTACGAGCAGTACTTC. This encodes CASTTYSGSGYEQYF.

This chain connects TRBV24-1 to TRBJ1-1, with 9 bases matching TRBD1. Germline V gene data show CDR1 as KGHDR and CDR2 as SFDVKD. CDR3 length: 14 residues. Germline trimming cut 3 bases from V and 9 bases from J; bases unmatched to any gene: 7. In DNA form, the CDR3 reads TGTGCCACCAGTGATCCTTCGGGACAGGGCAAAGCTTTCTTT. It specifies CATSDPSGQGKAFF.

This chain uses TRBV7-9 with TRBJ2-7; 7 bases align to TRBD1. Trimming took 2 bases from V and 6 from J; bases not matched to a gene: 7. This CDR3 spans 14 amino acids. Germline CDR1 and CDR2: SEHNR and FQNEAQ (reference sequence). The CDR3: CASSLTTGAGEQYF. The CDR3 nucleotides are TGTGCCAGCAGCTTAACTACAGGGGCAGGCGAGCAGTACTTC. Complete variable domain (other parts from reference TRBV7-9 and TRBJ2-7): DTGVSQNPRHKITKRGQNVTFRCDPISEHNRLYWYRQTLGQGPEFLTYFQNEAQLEKSRLLSDRFSAERPKGSFSTLEIQRTEQGDSAMYLCASSLTTGAGEQYFGPGTRLTVT.

The chain employs TRBV7-8 and TRBJ2-2; D might be TRBD2 (6 bases). V lost 1 base and J lost 3, with 21 bases in between. This CDR3 comprises 19 residues. Per the germline V gene, CDR1 is SGHVS and CDR2 is FQNEAQ. Here the CDR3 DNA reads TGTGCCAGCAGCTTAGAGGGCGGGACCCTCTCCCGGGACACCGGGGAGCTGTTTTTT. It is translated as CASSLEGGTLSRDTGELFF.

The CDR3, as DNA: TGTGCCAGCAGCCGGAGGGACAGGGGGCTCTCCTACGAGCAGTACTTC. This codes for CASSRRDRGLSYEQYF. The chain joins TRBV5-8 to TRBJ2-7; TRBD1 agrees at 12 bases. Germline CDR1 reads SGHTS; CDR2 reads YDEGEE. J lost 0 bases, V lost 4 bases, and 5 bases had no gene match. The CDR3 loop spans 16 amino acids.

V is TRBV19 and J is TRBJ2-1; TRBD2 agrees at 7 bases. The CDR3 extends over 15 amino acids. The V segment lost 3 bases and the J segment 7 bases; nucleotides outside the gene matches: 9. The germline V gene has CDR1 LNHDA and CDR2 SQIVND (reference sequence). In DNA, the CDR3 is TGTGCCAGTAGTATGAGGGAGGGCCGCGCGAATGAGCAGTTCTTC. Translated: CASSMREGRANEQFF.